This T cell receptor beta chain was sequenced in a study of a mutant IDH1 vaccine in newly diagnosed glioma. This CDR3 contains 15 residues. V trimming: 1 base; J trimming: 7 bases; junction bases outside the gene matches: 7. Germline V CDR1 and CDR2: MDHEN, SYDVKM. The time point is: week 11, during vaccination. Vaccination used 300 ug of mutant IDH1 20-mer peptide per dose, with topical imiquimod. The protocol was immunoSEQ multiplex PCR, while the TCRdb copy is restricted to in-frame clones and leaves out a portion. The repertoire holds more than 30,000 clones, with around 89% as singletons. About this clone: Its antigen remains unidentified.

This chain uses TRBV28 with TRBJ2-7; 10 bases line up with TRBD1. The sample here was PBMCs, taken from a glioma patient whose treatment included an IDH1 peptide vaccine. The TCR comes from a man aged 18 to 35 with glioma. The CDR3 region is CASSLSGTGAGEQYF. The CDR3 DNA sequence: TGTGCCAGCAGTTTATCCGGGACAGGGGCCGGGGAGCAGTACTTC.